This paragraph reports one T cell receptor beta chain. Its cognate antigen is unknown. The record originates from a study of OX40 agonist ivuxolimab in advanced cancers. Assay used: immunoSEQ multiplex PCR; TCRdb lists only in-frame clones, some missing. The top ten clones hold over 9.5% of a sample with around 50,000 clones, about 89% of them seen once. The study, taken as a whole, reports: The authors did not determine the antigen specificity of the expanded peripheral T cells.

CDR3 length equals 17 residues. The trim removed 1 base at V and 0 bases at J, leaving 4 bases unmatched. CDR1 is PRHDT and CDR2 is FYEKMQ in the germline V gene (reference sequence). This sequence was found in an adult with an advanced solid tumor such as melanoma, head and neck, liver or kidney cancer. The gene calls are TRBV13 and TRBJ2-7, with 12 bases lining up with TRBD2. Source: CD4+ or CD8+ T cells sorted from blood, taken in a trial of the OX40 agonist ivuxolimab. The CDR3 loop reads CASSLEGLAGLSYEQYF. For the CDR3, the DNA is TGTGCCAGCAGCTTAGAGGGACTAGCGGGCCTCTCCTACGAGCAGTACTTC.